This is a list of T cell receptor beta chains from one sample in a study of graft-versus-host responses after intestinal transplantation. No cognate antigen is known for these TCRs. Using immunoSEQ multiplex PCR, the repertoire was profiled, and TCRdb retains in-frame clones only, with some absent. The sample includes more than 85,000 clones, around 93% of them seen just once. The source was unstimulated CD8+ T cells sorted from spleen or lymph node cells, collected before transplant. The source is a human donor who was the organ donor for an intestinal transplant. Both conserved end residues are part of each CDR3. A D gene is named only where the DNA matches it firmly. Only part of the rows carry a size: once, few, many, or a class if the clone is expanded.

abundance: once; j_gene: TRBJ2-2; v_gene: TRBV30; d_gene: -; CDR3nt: TGTGCCTGGAGTGGTCAGGGCCTCTACACCGGGGAGCTGTTTTTT; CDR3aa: CAWSGQGLYTGELFF
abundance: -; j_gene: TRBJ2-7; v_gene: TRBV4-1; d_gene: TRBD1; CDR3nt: TGCGCCAGCAGCCAAGGGTCAGGGGGCCGCTACGAGCAGTACTTC; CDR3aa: CASSQGSGGRYEQYF
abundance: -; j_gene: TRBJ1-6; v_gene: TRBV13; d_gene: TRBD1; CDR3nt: TGTGCCAGCAGCCGGGGACAGCTTAATTCACCCCTCCACTTT; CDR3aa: CASSRGQLNSPLHF
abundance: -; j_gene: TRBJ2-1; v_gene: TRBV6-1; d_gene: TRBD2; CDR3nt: TGTGCCAGCAGAAAGTTAGCGGGAGGTGTGAATGAGCAGTTCTTC; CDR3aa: CASRKLAGGVNEQFF
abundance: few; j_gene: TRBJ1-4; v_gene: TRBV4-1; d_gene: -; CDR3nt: TGCGCCAGCAGTCAGGACAGAGAAAAACTGTTTTTT; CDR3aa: CASSQDREKLFF
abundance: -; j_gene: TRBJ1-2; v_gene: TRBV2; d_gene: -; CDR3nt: TGTGCCAGCGACTCCTATGGCTACACCTTC; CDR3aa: CASDSYGYTF
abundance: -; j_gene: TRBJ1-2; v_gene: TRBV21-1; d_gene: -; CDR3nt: TGTGCCAGCAGCAAAGGTTTTCCGGGACAGGTAGACTATGGCTACACCTTC; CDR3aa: CASSKGFPGQVDYGYTF
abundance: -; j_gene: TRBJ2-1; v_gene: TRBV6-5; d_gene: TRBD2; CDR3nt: TGTGCCAGCAGTTACTACCTAGCGGGAGGCAACAATGAGCAGTTCTTC; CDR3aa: CASSYYLAGGNNEQFF
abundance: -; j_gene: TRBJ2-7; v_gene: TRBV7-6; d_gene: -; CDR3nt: TGTGCCAGCAGCTTAGGGGGACTGGACTGGGAGCAGTACTTC; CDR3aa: CASSLGGLDWEQYF
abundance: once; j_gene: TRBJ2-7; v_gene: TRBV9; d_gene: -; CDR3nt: TGTGCCAGCAGCCGGGGAGGGGACATCTACGAGCAGTACTTC; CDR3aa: CASSRGGDIYEQYF
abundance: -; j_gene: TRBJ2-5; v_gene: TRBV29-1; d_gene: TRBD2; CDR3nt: TGCAGCGTTGAGGGAGGGATCCAAGAGACCCAGTACTTC; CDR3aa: CSVEGGIQETQYF
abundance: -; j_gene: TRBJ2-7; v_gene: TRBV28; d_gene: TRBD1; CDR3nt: TGTGCCAGCAGTTTGGCAGGGGGCCCCACCCACTACGAGCAGTACTTC; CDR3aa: CASSLAGGPTHYEQYF
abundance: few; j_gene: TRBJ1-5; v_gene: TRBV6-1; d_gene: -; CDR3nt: TGTGCCAGCAGGGGGCTTCAGCCCCAGCATTTT; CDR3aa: CASRGLQPQHF
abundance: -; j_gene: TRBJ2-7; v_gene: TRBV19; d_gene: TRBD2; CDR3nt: TGTGCCAGTAGTATCGCCGACGCGGGGGGCGAGCAGTACTTC; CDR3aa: CASSIADAGGEQYF
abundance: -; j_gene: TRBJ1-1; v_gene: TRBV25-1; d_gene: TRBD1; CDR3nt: TGTGCCAGCAGTCAGGGACAGCTTGAAGCTTTCTTT; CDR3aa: CASSQGQLEAFF
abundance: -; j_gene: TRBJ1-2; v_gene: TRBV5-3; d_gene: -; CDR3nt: TGTGCCAGAAGCTTGGGTCAGGGGAACAACTATGGCTACACCTTC; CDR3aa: CARSLGQGNNYGYTF
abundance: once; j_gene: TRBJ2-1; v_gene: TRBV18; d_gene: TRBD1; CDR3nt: TGTGCCAGCTCACCCCGAGGGGAAAGAGGGGGCCGGAATGAGCAGTTCTTC; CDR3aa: CASSPRGERGGRNEQFF
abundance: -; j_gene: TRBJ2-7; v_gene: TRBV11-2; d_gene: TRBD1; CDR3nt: TGTGCCAGCAGCTCTGGCCCCCAGGGGGCCTACGAGCAGTACTTC; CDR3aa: CASSSGPQGAYEQYF
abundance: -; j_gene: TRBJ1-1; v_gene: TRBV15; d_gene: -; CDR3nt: TGTGCCACCAGTAGAACAGAGAACACTGAAGCTTTCTTT; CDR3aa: CATSRTENTEAFF
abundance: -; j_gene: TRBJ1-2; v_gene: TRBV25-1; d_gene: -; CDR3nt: TGTGCCAGCAGTGAATCCCAGGCTCATGGCTACACCTTC; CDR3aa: CASSESQAHGYTF
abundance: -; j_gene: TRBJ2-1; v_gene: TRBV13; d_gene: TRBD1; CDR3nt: TGTGCCAGCAGCTTAAGTACAGGGGCATTAAATGAGCAGTTCTTC; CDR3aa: CASSLSTGALNEQFF
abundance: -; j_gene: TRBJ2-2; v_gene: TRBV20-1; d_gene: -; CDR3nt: TGCAGTGTCATTCGGTCCGGGGAGCTGTTTTTT; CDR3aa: CSVIRSGELFF
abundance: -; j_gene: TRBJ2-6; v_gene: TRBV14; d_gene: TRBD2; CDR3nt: TGTGCCAGCAGCCCGACTAGCGGGCCCCTCTGGGCCAACGTCCTGACTTTC; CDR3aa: CASSPTSGPLWANVLTF
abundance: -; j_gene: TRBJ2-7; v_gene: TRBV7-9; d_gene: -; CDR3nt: TGTGCCAGCAGCTTAGTGTCCGACTACTCCTACGAGCAGTACTTC; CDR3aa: CASSLVSDYSYEQYF
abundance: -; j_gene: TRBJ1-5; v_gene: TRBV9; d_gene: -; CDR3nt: TGTGCCAGCAGCGTAGGGGGGGGCGCGAGGCAGCCCCAGCATTTT; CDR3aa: CASSVGGGARQPQHF
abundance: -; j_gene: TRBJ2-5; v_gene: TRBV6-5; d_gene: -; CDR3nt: TGTGCCAGCAGTTACGCAACGGGAGCAGTGGAGACCCAGTACTTC; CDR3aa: CASSYATGAVETQYF
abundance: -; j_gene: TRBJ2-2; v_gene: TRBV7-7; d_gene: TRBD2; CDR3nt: TGTGCTAGCAGCTTAGGCCTAGCGGGACTTAACACCGGGGAGCTGTTTTTT; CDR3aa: CASSLGLAGLNTGELFF
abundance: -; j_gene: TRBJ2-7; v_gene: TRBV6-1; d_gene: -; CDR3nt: TGTGCCAGCACCTGGGCCTTGCCACACTACGAGCAGTACTTC; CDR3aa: CASTWALPHYEQYF
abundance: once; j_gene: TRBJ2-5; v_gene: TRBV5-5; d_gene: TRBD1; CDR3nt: TGTGCCAGCAAACACAGGGGACAGACCCAGTACTTC; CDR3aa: CASKHRGQTQYF
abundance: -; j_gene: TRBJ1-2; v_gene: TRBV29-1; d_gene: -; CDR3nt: TGCAGCGCCGCCAGGAGGTACCTCTCTGGCTACACCTTC; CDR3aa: CSAARRYLSGYTF
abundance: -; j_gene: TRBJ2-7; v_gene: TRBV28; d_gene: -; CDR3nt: TGTGCCAGCAGTTTATTACTAGTCTACGAGCAGTACTTC; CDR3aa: CASSLLLVYEQYF
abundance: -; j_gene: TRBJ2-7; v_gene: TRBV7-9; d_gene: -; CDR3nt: TGTGCCAGCAGCTTAGCGGGCGTGGGCTACGAGCAGTACTTC; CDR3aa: CASSLAGVGYEQYF
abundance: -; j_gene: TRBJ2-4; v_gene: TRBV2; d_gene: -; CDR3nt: TGTGCCAGCAGTCTACCCATAGCCAAAAACATTCAGTACTTC; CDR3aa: CASSLPIAKNIQYF
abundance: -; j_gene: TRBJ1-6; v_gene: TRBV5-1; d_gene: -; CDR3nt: TGCGCCAGCAGCTTGGGTTTTCGGGAGTTCTATAATTCACCCCTCCACTTT; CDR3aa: CASSLGFREFYNSPLHF
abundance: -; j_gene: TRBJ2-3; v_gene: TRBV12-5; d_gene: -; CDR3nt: TGTGCTAGTGGGCCTAACCAAGATACGCAGTATTTT; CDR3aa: CASGPNQDTQYF
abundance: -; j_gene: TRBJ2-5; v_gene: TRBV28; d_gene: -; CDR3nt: TGTGCCAGCAGTTTATGGGACTCTTTTGGGACCCAGTACTTC; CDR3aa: CASSLWDSFGTQYF
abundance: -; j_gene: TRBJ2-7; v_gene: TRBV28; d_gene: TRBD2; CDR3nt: TGTGCCAGCAGTCCGGGGGGGAATTCCTACGAGCAGTACTTC; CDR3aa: CASSPGGNSYEQYF
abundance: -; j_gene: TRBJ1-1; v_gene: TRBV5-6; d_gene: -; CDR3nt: TGTGCCAGCAGAAACAGATTGAACACTGAAGCTTTCTTT; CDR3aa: CASRNRLNTEAFF
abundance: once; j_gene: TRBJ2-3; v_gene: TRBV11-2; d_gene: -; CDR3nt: TGTGCCAGCAGCTTAGAGGCCTTTCTGAATACGCAGTATTTT; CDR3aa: CASSLEAFLNTQYF
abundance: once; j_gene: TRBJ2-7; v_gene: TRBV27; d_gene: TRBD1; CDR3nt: TGTGCCAGCAGCCCCGGGACAGGGTTGTCCGAGCAGTACTTC; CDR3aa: CASSPGTGLSEQYF